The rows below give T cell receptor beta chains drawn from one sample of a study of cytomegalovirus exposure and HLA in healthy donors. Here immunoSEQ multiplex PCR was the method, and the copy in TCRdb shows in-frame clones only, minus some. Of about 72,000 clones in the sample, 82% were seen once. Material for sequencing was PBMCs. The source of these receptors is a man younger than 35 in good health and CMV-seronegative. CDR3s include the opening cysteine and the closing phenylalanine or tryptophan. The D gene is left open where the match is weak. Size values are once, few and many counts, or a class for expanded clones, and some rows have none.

cdr3_nt: TGTGCCAGCAGCCGTCAGGGAGGGGCTTTTTTCTACGAGCAGTACTTC
cdr3_aa: CASSRQGGAFFYEQYF
d_call: TRBD2
cdr3_length: 16
j_call: TRBJ2-7
v_call: TRBV7-2
clone_size: .

cdr3_nt: TGTGCCAGCAGCGTAGACAGGGTGGTCACTGAAGCTTTCTTT
cdr3_aa: CASSVDRVVTEAFF
d_call: .
cdr3_length: 14
j_call: TRBJ1-1
v_call: TRBV9
clone_size: .

cdr3_nt: TGTGCCAGCAGTTACTCTAGGGCGGGGGGGACAGATACGCAGTATTTT
cdr3_aa: CASSYSRAGGTDTQYF
d_call: TRBD2
cdr3_length: 16
j_call: TRBJ2-3
v_call: TRBV6-5
clone_size: once

cdr3_nt: TGCGCCAGCAGCCAAGCGGGACAGGGGCCGCCCCAGCATTTT
cdr3_aa: CASSQAGQGPPQHF
d_call: TRBD1
cdr3_length: 14
j_call: TRBJ1-5
v_call: TRBV4-1
clone_size: .

cdr3_nt: TGTGCCAGCAGTACCCAGGGAAACGGTCATACCCCGGGCCAAGAGACCCAGTACTTC
cdr3_aa: CASSTQGNGHTPGQETQYF
d_call: .
cdr3_length: 19
j_call: TRBJ2-5
v_call: TRBV7-9
clone_size: .

cdr3_nt: TGTGCCAGCAGCGTAGGACCCTTCCCGGGGGATGAAAATTCACCCCTTCACTTT
cdr3_aa: CASSVGPFPGDENSPLHF
d_call: .
cdr3_length: 18
j_call: TRBJ1-6
v_call: TRBV9
clone_size: .

cdr3_nt: TGCGCCAGCAGCCAAGGGCCCCTAGCGGGAGTGGCCGAGCAGTACTTC
cdr3_aa: CASSQGPLAGVAEQYF
d_call: TRBD2
cdr3_length: 16
j_call: TRBJ2-7
v_call: TRBV4-1
clone_size: .

cdr3_nt: TGTGCCAGCTCACCAACATCGGGGACTAGCGGGAGGGCATTCAATGAGCAGTTCTTC
cdr3_aa: CASSPTSGTSGRAFNEQFF
d_call: TRBD2
cdr3_length: 19
j_call: TRBJ2-1
v_call: TRBV18
clone_size: few

cdr3_nt: TGTGCCAGCAGCTCTGGACAGGGTGCAGATACGCAGTATTTT
cdr3_aa: CASSSGQGADTQYF
d_call: TRBD1
cdr3_length: 14
j_call: TRBJ2-3
v_call: TRBV7-2
clone_size: .

cdr3_nt: TGTGCCACCAGCAGGGGACTAGCGGGAGGATCAGATACGCAGTATTTT
cdr3_aa: CATSRGLAGGSDTQYF
d_call: TRBD2
cdr3_length: 16
j_call: TRBJ2-3
v_call: TRBV15
clone_size: .

cdr3_nt: TGTGCCTGGAGTCTTGGGGCGCAGCCCCAGCATTTT
cdr3_aa: CAWSLGAQPQHF
d_call: .
cdr3_length: 12
j_call: TRBJ1-5
v_call: TRBV30
clone_size: .

cdr3_nt: TGTGCCAGCAGCTCCTCTACGACCGGGGAGCTGTTTTTT
cdr3_aa: CASSSSTTGELFF
d_call: .
cdr3_length: 13
j_call: TRBJ2-2
v_call: TRBV7-3
clone_size: .

cdr3_nt: TGTGCCAGCAGCATCGACCGGGACAGCTTTCCCTCTGGGGCCAACGTCCTGACTTTC
cdr3_aa: CASSIDRDSFPSGANVLTF
d_call: TRBD1
cdr3_length: 19
j_call: TRBJ2-6
v_call: TRBV5-6
clone_size: .

cdr3_nt: TGTGCCAGCAGTTTTAGCCTCAGCGGGGGGGCCTACGAGCAGTACTTC
cdr3_aa: CASSFSLSGGAYEQYF
d_call: TRBD2
cdr3_length: 16
j_call: TRBJ2-7
v_call: TRBV27
clone_size: .

cdr3_nt: TGTGCCACAGGGACTTTTCTCTACAATGAGCAGTTCTTC
cdr3_aa: CATGTFLYNEQFF
d_call: .
cdr3_length: 13
j_call: TRBJ2-1
v_call: TRBV6-5
clone_size: .

cdr3_nt: TGTGCCAGCAGTTTGAGCACTGAAGCTTTCTTT
cdr3_aa: CASSLSTEAFF
d_call: .
cdr3_length: 11
j_call: TRBJ1-1
v_call: TRBV28
clone_size: few

cdr3_nt: TGCGCCAGCAGCCAAGAGAGGGAAAAACTGTTTTTT
cdr3_aa: CASSQEREKLFF
d_call: .
cdr3_length: 12
j_call: TRBJ1-4
v_call: TRBV4-3
clone_size: .

cdr3_nt: TGTGCCAGCAGTTCGACTAGCGGGTCGAACACCGGGGAGCTGTTTTTT
cdr3_aa: CASSSTSGSNTGELFF
d_call: TRBD2
cdr3_length: 16
j_call: TRBJ2-2
v_call: TRBV11-3
clone_size: .

cdr3_nt: TGTGCCAGCAGTGCCCAGGCGTATTCACCCCTCCACTTT
cdr3_aa: CASSAQAYSPLHF
d_call: .
cdr3_length: 13
j_call: TRBJ1-6
v_call: TRBV28
clone_size: .

cdr3_nt: TGTGCCAGCAGCGTAGACCCCCGCAGTCACGAGCAGTACTTC
cdr3_aa: CASSVDPRSHEQYF
d_call: .
cdr3_length: 14
j_call: TRBJ2-7
v_call: TRBV9
clone_size: .

cdr3_nt: TGCGCCAGCAGCACGGAACTAGCGGGGGGGCGGGGTGAGCAGTTCTTC
cdr3_aa: CASSTELAGGRGEQFF
d_call: TRBD2
cdr3_length: 16
j_call: TRBJ2-1
v_call: TRBV5-1
clone_size: .

cdr3_nt: TGTGCCAGCAGTTCGGGCGGGACAGCTAATGAAAAACTGTTTTTT
cdr3_aa: CASSSGGTANEKLFF
d_call: TRBD1
cdr3_length: 15
j_call: TRBJ1-4
v_call: TRBV6-5
clone_size: .

cdr3_nt: TGTGCCAGCAGCTTTCTCTTTTACGAGCAGTACTTC
cdr3_aa: CASSFLFYEQYF
d_call: .
cdr3_length: 12
j_call: TRBJ2-7
v_call: TRBV7-9
clone_size: .

cdr3_nt: TGTGCCAGCAGCTCTCCTAGTAACAATGAGCAGTTCTTC
cdr3_aa: CASSSPSNNEQFF
d_call: .
cdr3_length: 13
j_call: TRBJ2-1
v_call: TRBV5-4
clone_size: .

cdr3_nt: TGTGCCAGCAGCGAGGGTCGGGCCGTGCGGTCAGATACGCAGTATTTT
cdr3_aa: CASSEGRAVRSDTQYF
d_call: .
cdr3_length: 16
j_call: TRBJ2-3
v_call: TRBV14
clone_size: .

cdr3_nt: TGTGCCAGCAGTTACTTCGGGACAGAAATCTACGAGCAGTACTTC
cdr3_aa: CASSYFGTEIYEQYF
d_call: TRBD1
cdr3_length: 15
j_call: TRBJ2-7
v_call: TRBV6-5
clone_size: .

cdr3_nt: TGTGCCAGCAGCTTGGGAGAGAGTCTAGCCAAAAACATTCAGTACTTC
cdr3_aa: CASSLGESLAKNIQYF
d_call: .
cdr3_length: 16
j_call: TRBJ2-4
v_call: TRBV7-9
clone_size: .

cdr3_nt: TGTGCCAGCACGCAGGGACTAGGGGACACCGGGGAGCTGTTTTTT
cdr3_aa: CASTQGLGDTGELFF
d_call: TRBD2
cdr3_length: 15
j_call: TRBJ2-2
v_call: TRBV6-5
clone_size: once

cdr3_nt: TGTGCCTGGATCCGAGGGGGCACCGGGGAGCTGTTTTTT
cdr3_aa: CAWIRGGTGELFF
d_call: .
cdr3_length: 13
j_call: TRBJ2-2
v_call: TRBV30
clone_size: .

cdr3_nt: TGTGCCAGCAGTTACCTGACGGGGTCGACGAGTCAGCCCCAGCATTTT
cdr3_aa: CASSYLTGSTSQPQHF
d_call: .
cdr3_length: 16
j_call: TRBJ1-5
v_call: TRBV28
clone_size: .

cdr3_nt: TGCGCCAGCAGTGATGTCGGGGTACGGGAGGGCTCCTACGAGCAGTACTTC
cdr3_aa: CASSDVGVREGSYEQYF
d_call: TRBD2
cdr3_length: 17
j_call: TRBJ2-7
v_call: TRBV10-2
clone_size: few

cdr3_nt: TGTGCCAGCAGCTTGGGGGAAGCGGGAGCTATCGAGCAGTACTTC
cdr3_aa: CASSLGEAGAIEQYF
d_call: TRBD2
cdr3_length: 15
j_call: TRBJ2-7
v_call: TRBV5-5
clone_size: .

cdr3_nt: TGTGCCAGCAGTGATCAGGGAAACTATGGCTACACCTTC
cdr3_aa: CASSDQGNYGYTF
d_call: .
cdr3_length: 13
j_call: TRBJ1-2
v_call: TRBV2
clone_size: .

cdr3_nt: TGTGCCTGGAGTGTAGGGACTAGCTCGTTACAGTACTTC
cdr3_aa: CAWSVGTSSLQYF
d_call: TRBD2
cdr3_length: 13
j_call: TRBJ2-7
v_call: TRBV30
clone_size: once

cdr3_nt: TGTGCCAGCAGCGTAGGTCTAGCGGGAGGGATATACGAGCAGTACTTC
cdr3_aa: CASSVGLAGGIYEQYF
d_call: TRBD2
cdr3_length: 16
j_call: TRBJ2-7
v_call: TRBV9
clone_size: .

cdr3_nt: TGTGCCAGCAGTCCTCTGAACAGGCCAGAGACCCAGTACTTC
cdr3_aa: CASSPLNRPETQYF
d_call: .
cdr3_length: 14
j_call: TRBJ2-5
v_call: TRBV28
clone_size: .

cdr3_nt: TGTGCCACCAGGGACAGGAGCTACGAGCAGTACTTC
cdr3_aa: CATRDRSYEQYF
d_call: TRBD1
cdr3_length: 12
j_call: TRBJ2-7
v_call: TRBV10-3
clone_size: .

cdr3_nt: TGTGCCAGCAGTGTTAGGGGGCCCGACACCGGGGAGCTGTTTTTT
cdr3_aa: CASSVRGPDTGELFF
d_call: TRBD1
cdr3_length: 15
j_call: TRBJ2-2
v_call: TRBV2
clone_size: few

cdr3_nt: TGTGCCAGTAGCCCCCAGGAGGGGCGCAGGGAGACCCAGTACTTC
cdr3_aa: CASSPQEGRRETQYF
d_call: .
cdr3_length: 15
j_call: TRBJ2-5
v_call: TRBV19
clone_size: .

cdr3_nt: TGTGCCAGCAGCTTGGCCGGAGATACGCAGTATTTT
cdr3_aa: CASSLAGDTQYF
d_call: .
cdr3_length: 12
j_call: TRBJ2-3
v_call: TRBV5-5
clone_size: .

cdr3_nt: TGTGCCAGCAGCTTATTAAACACCGGGGAGCTGTTTTTT
cdr3_aa: CASSLLNTGELFF
d_call: .
cdr3_length: 13
j_call: TRBJ2-2
v_call: TRBV7-2
clone_size: .

cdr3_nt: TGCGCCAGCAGCCAGGGGGGGGCCAGGAACACCGGGGAGCTGTTTTTT
cdr3_aa: CASSQGGARNTGELFF
d_call: .
cdr3_length: 16
j_call: TRBJ2-2
v_call: TRBV4-3
clone_size: .

cdr3_nt: TGTGCCAGCAGTTACTCGGGGGGGGAGGGTTTCGAGCAGTACTTC
cdr3_aa: CASSYSGGEGFEQYF
d_call: TRBD2
cdr3_length: 15
j_call: TRBJ2-7
v_call: TRBV6-5
clone_size: .

cdr3_nt: TGTGCCAGCAGTTTATGGGAAGGTCAGGGGAAAAACATTCAGTACTTC
cdr3_aa: CASSLWEGQGKNIQYF
d_call: .
cdr3_length: 16
j_call: TRBJ2-4
v_call: TRBV28
clone_size: .

cdr3_nt: TGCAGCGTGATAGGACAGTACACGTCTGAAGCTTTCTTT
cdr3_aa: CSVIGQYTSEAFF
d_call: .
cdr3_length: 13
j_call: TRBJ1-1
v_call: TRBV29-1
clone_size: .

cdr3_nt: TGTGCCAGCAGCTTAGAGGGACTAGCGGGAGGGCCCTACTACAATGAGCAGTTCTTC
cdr3_aa: CASSLEGLAGGPYYNEQFF
d_call: TRBD2
cdr3_length: 19
j_call: TRBJ2-1
v_call: TRBV7-8
clone_size: once

cdr3_nt: TGTGCCAGCAGCTTAACAGGGGTCTCTGGAAACACCATATATTTT
cdr3_aa: CASSLTGVSGNTIYF
d_call: TRBD1
cdr3_length: 15
j_call: TRBJ1-3
v_call: TRBV9
clone_size: .

cdr3_nt: TGTGCCAGCAGCCCCGGAGGTATGATGGGTTACGAGCAGTACTTC
cdr3_aa: CASSPGGMMGYEQYF
d_call: .
cdr3_length: 15
j_call: TRBJ2-7
v_call: TRBV7-6
clone_size: .

cdr3_nt: TGTGCCAGCAGGACAGATAGCAATCAGCCCCAGCATTTT
cdr3_aa: CASRTDSNQPQHF
d_call: .
cdr3_length: 13
j_call: TRBJ1-5
v_call: TRBV6-6
clone_size: .

cdr3_nt: TGCGCCAGCAGTGAACGTACAGGGGGCGAGCAGTACTTC
cdr3_aa: CASSERTGGEQYF
d_call: TRBD1
cdr3_length: 13
j_call: TRBJ2-7
v_call: TRBV10-1
clone_size: .

cdr3_nt: TGTGCCAGCAGTTACTCGAGAGGGGGCTACGAGCAGTACTTC
cdr3_aa: CASSYSRGGYEQYF
d_call: .
cdr3_length: 14
j_call: TRBJ2-7
v_call: TRBV6-5
clone_size: .

cdr3_nt: TGTGCCAGCAGCTCCGGGGGAGGCAGCACAGATACGCAGTATTTT
cdr3_aa: CASSSGGGSTDTQYF
d_call: .
cdr3_length: 15
j_call: TRBJ2-3
v_call: TRBV11-3
clone_size: .

cdr3_nt: TGTGCCAGCAGCTTAGGCCTAGCGGGGCAAGAGACCCAGTACTTC
cdr3_aa: CASSLGLAGQETQYF
d_call: TRBD2
cdr3_length: 15
j_call: TRBJ2-5
v_call: TRBV7-9
clone_size: .

cdr3_nt: TGTGCCACCAGCAGGACAGGGTCAACCGGGGAGCTGTTTTTT
cdr3_aa: CATSRTGSTGELFF
d_call: TRBD1
cdr3_length: 14
j_call: TRBJ2-2
v_call: TRBV15
clone_size: .

cdr3_nt: TGTGCCAGCAGCGTAGGCGCCAGGCCGAACAATGAGCAGTTCTTC
cdr3_aa: CASSVGARPNNEQFF
d_call: .
cdr3_length: 15
j_call: TRBJ2-1
v_call: TRBV9
clone_size: .

cdr3_nt: TGTGCCAGCAGCTCATGGGCGACGAGCACCGGGGAGCTGTTTTTT
cdr3_aa: CASSSWATSTGELFF
d_call: .
cdr3_length: 15
j_call: TRBJ2-2
v_call: TRBV5-6
clone_size: .

cdr3_nt: TGCGCCAGCAGCCAAGAGGGGCAGTACAATGAGCAGTTCTTC
cdr3_aa: CASSQEGQYNEQFF
d_call: .
cdr3_length: 14
j_call: TRBJ2-1
v_call: TRBV4-1
clone_size: .